This T cell receptor (beta chain) came from a study of cytomegalovirus exposure and HLA in healthy donors. Unmatched junction bases numbered 6, after V lost 5 bases and J lost 5 bases. The CDR3 length is 14 residues. Germline loops: CDR1 SGHNT, CDR2 YENEEA. This clone was counted only a few times. A multiplex PCR was run with 60 Vbeta primers and 13 Jbeta primers. The protocol was immunoSEQ multiplex PCR, while the TCRdb copy is restricted to in-frame clones and leaves out a portion. Here the sample spans under 200,000 clones, approximately 86% being singletons. This chain joins TRBV11-3 and TRBJ2-7; 10 bases align to TRBD1. The sample comprised PBMCs. The TCR was taken from a woman aged 25 to 45 in good health and CMV-seronegative. CDR3 nucleotides: TGTGCCAGCAGCATGGGACAGGGGAGGAACGAGCAGTACTTC. This sequence encodes CASSMGQGRNEQYF.